These 10 T cell receptor beta chains share one sample of origin, sequenced in a study of shared clonotypes between healthy human individuals. Some clones are missing from TCRdb's copy, which holds only in-frame ones; the method was immunoSEQ multiplex PCR. Of approximately 810,000 clones in the sample, almost 95% are singletons; the top ten hold around 24%. Naive CD8 cells lacked CD45RO and underwent positive selection for CCR7, leaving out terminally differentiated effector memory CD45RA+ cells. Source material: naive CD8+ T cells sorted from blood. These receptors all stem from a young man in good health.

With respect to this clone: The sample has other DNA sequences that encode this CDR3 too. The chain joins TRBV28 to TRBJ2-7; D not certain. Germline CDR1 MDHEN, CDR2 SYDVKM. The length of the CDR3 is 12 residues. Trimming cost V 6 bases and J 6 bases, with 12 bases left between them. As DNA, the CDR3 is TGTGCCAGCAGCCTCGAAGGTCGCGAGCAGTACTTC. It translates to CASSLEGREQYF.

V usage is TRBV25-1 and J usage is TRBJ2-1; D is unclear. This CDR3 is built from 14 residues. V was clipped by 3 bases and J by 6 bases, with 12 bases between them. In germline, CDR1 is MGHDK, CDR2 SYGVNS. The CDR3 nucleotides read TGTGCCAGCAGTGATGTTTCGGGTTTCAATGAGCAGTTCTTC. Protein product: CASSDVSGFNEQFF.

V gene TRBV28 combines with J gene TRBJ2-3; TRBD2 aligns across 7 bases. The germline V gene has CDR1 MDHEN and CDR2 SYDVKM. The CDR3 runs to 17 residues. The V segment lost 3 bases and the J segment 2 bases; nucleotides outside the gene matches: 11. The CDR3 DNA follows: TGTGCCAGCAGTTTCATGGGCGAGGGACTAATCACAGATACGCAGTATTTT. Translated: CASSFMGEGLITDTQYF.

Here the CDR3 DNA reads TGTGCCAGCAGTGGGCATGAGCAGTTCTTC. It yields the protein CASSGHEQFF. This chain connects TRBV2 to TRBJ2-1; D is uncertain. CDR1 is SNHLY and CDR2 is FYNNEI in the germline V gene. V shed 4 bases and J shed 8 bases, with 3 bases lying between them. The CDR3 length is 10 residues.

The rearrangement joins TRBV19 to TRBJ2-1, with unresolved D. V was pared by 1 base and J by 0 bases, with 7 bases between. There are 15 residues in the CDR3. CDR1 and CDR2 from the germline V gene are LNHDA and SQIVND (reference sequence). This CDR3 is CASSIGGDSYNEQFF. The DNA for the CDR3 is TGTGCCAGTAGTATAGGTGGCGACTCCTACAATGAGCAGTTCTTC. Combining the CDR3 with reference TRBV19 and TRBJ2-1 gives the whole variable domain DGGITQSPKYLFRKEGQNVTLSCEQNLNHDAMYWYRQDPGQGLRLIYYSQIVNDFQKGDIAEGYSVSREKKESFPLTVTSAQKNPTAFYLCASSIGGDSYNEQFFGPGTRLTVL.

The chain joins TRBV9 to TRBJ1-5; perhaps TRBD1 as D (5 bases). This CDR3 region has 14 residues. The V and J ends lost 0 bases and 9 bases respectively, with 13 bases between them. Germline CDR1 SGDLS, CDR2 YYNGEE. CDR3 DNA sequence: TGTGCCAGCAGCGTAGATGGGGACCCGCGGCCCCAGCATTTT. As protein: CASSVDGDPRPQHF.

Here the CDR3 DNA reads TGTGCCAGCAGCGTAGAGTGGGTTCGGATCGATGAGCAGTTCTTC. Amino acids: CASSVEWVRIDEQFF. This chain connects TRBV9 to TRBJ2-1; no clear D. The CDR3 has 15 residues. Germline V gene sequence: CDR1 SGDLS, CDR2 YYNGEE. Trimming removed 0 bases at V and 8 bases at J, with 15 bases between.

The chain is built from TRBV7-8 and TRBJ2-7, with a tentative D call TRBD2 (5 bases). Trimming removed 0 bases from V and 2 bases from J, with 14 bases in between. CDR3 length: 16 residues. CDR1 SGHVS and CDR2 FQNEAQ come from the germline V gene. The CDR3 sequence: CASSLARVYRPYEQYF. Here the CDR3 DNA reads TGTGCCAGCAGCTTAGCGAGGGTTTATCGGCCCTACGAGCAGTACTTC.

The chain's CDR3 is CASSVLLGANTEAFF. Written as DNA, the CDR3 is TGTGCCAGCAGCGTCCTCCTGGGAGCGAACACTGAAGCTTTCTTT. The rearrangement joins TRBV5-5 to TRBJ1-1; D remains unclear. This CDR3 spans 15 amino acids. The V gene lost 4 bases and the J gene lost 1 base, with 14 bases spanning the gap. From germline, CDR1 is SGHKS and CDR2 YYEKEE (reference sequence). Full variable domain (missing parts from reference TRBV5-5 and TRBJ1-1): DAGVTQSPTHLIKTRGQQVTLRCSPISGHKSVSWYQQVLGQGPQFIFQYYEKEERGRGNFPDRFSARQFPNYSSELNVNALLLGDSALYLCASSVLLGANTEAFFGQGTRLTVV.

The rearrangement links TRBV27 to TRBJ1-1; no reliable D call. The V gene lost 3 bases and the J gene lost 4 bases, with 9 bases spanning the gap. Germline assignment: CDR1 MNHEY and CDR2 SMNVEV (reference sequence). The CDR3 runs 13 residues. The CDR3 loop reads CASSLGEPTEAFF. CDR3 in DNA: TGTGCCAGCAGTTTGGGTGAACCCACTGAAGCTTTCTTT.